This T cell receptor beta chain was sequenced in a study of T cells in localized non-small cell lung cancer. As for this clone: Its antigen is undetermined.

General study points: The highest T cell clonality was in uninvolved adjacent lung, above tumor.

The assay was immunoSEQ multiplex PCR, and TCRdb's table has in-frame clones only and misses some. Of 75,000 to 90,000 clones in the sample, approximately 85% were seen once. The CDR3 sequence is 14 residues long. V lost 5 bases and J lost 6; bases outside the gene matches: 8. The V gene's germline CDR1 is SGHAT and CDR2 FQNNGV. The sample here was peripheral blood, taken before any cancer treatment. The chain links TRBV11-2 to TRBJ2-5, with 8 bases aligning to TRBD2. This receptor was obtained from a man between 40 and 70 years old with stage I lung adenocarcinoma. The CDR3 loop reads CASSPDGGGKTQYF. CDR3 DNA: TGTGCCAGCAGCCCCGACGGGGGGGGAAAGACCCAGTACTTC.